This T cell receptor (beta chain) was sequenced during a study of post-analysis software for immune sequencing data. Study as a whole: Included courses were relapsing-remitting and secondary progressive multiple sclerosis; progressive-relapsing multiple sclerosis was also included.

On this clonotype: Its antigen is not known.

The germline CDR1 and CDR2 sequences are SGDLS and YYNGEE. The CDR3 loop spans 16 amino acids. J was trimmed by 4 bases and V by 4 bases; bases with no gene match: 13. General study findings and limits: Four or five TRBV segments, TRBV5-6, TRBV5-1 and TRBV20-1 among them, were found more frequent in patients than controls. F measure grouped same-batch samples tightly together. Diversity measured as normalized Chao1 was significantly lower in multiple sclerosis patients than in controls.

The TCR beta cDNA libraries contained unique molecular identifiers. T cells numbering about 0.85 to 10 million yielded roughly 0.5 million cDNA molecules. TCRdb re-analysed the PCR reads in MiXCR, keeping a single row per CDR3 protein. The sample comprises roughly 580,000 distinct CDR3 sequences, roughly 40% of which are singletons, and under 2% rests with the top ten. This TCR was sampled from a girl between 10 and 17 years old with multiple sclerosis. The chain carries TRBV9 and TRBJ2-7; TRBD2 matches 8 bases. Sequenced input: blood. The CDR3 DNA is TGTGCCAGCAGCATACCACCGGGACTAGTTTGGTACGAGCAGTACTTC. It encodes CASSIPPGLVWYEQYF.